This TCR beta chain was recovered during a study of blood T cell repertoires in COVID-19. Overall study context: The United States, Italy and Spain provided the acute and convalescent COVID-19 samples. T cells, B-cell-depleted T cells, or PBMCs provided the cDNA or gDNA that served as material.

V was clipped by 6 bases and J by 3 bases, with 17 bases between them. Germline loops: CDR1 MNHEY, CDR2 SMNVEV (reference sequence). The CDR3 is made up of 16 amino acids. Profiled with immunoSEQ multiplex PCR; TCRdb holds only in-frame clones, not every one. The data show 200,000 or so clones, with about three quarters seen just once and around 5.4% held by the top ten. Sequencing input: peripheral blood. The chain couples TRBV27 to TRBJ1-4; no clear D. The source of this sequence is an older woman with acute or convalescent COVID-19. The CDR3 here is CASSPFLGRANEKLFF. CDR3 DNA: TGTGCCAGCAGCCCCTTCCTAGGGAGGGCTAATGAAAAACTGTTTTTT.